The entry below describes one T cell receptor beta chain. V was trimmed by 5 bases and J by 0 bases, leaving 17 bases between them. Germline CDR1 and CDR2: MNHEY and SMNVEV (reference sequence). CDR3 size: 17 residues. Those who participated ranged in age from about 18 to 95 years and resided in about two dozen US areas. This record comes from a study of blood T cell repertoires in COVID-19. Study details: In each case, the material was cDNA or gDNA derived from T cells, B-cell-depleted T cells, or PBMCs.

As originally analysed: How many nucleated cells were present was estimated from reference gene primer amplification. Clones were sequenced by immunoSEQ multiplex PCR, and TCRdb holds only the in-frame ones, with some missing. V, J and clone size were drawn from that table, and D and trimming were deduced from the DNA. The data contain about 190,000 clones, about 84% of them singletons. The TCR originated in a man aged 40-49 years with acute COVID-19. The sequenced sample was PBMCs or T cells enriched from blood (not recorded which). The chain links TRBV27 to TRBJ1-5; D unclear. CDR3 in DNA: TGTGCCAGCAGTAACAGACCCTTAGGCTCTAGCAATCAGCCCCAGCATTTT. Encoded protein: CASSNRPLGSSNQPQHF.